Sequencing of this T cell receptor beta chain was carried out in a study of blood T cell repertoires in COVID-19. This CDR3 is 17 amino acids long. CDR1 is KGHDR, CDR2 SFDVKD, per germline. V trimming: 1 base; J trimming: 8 bases; junction bases outside the gene matches: 9. The table came from immunoSEQ multiplex PCR; TCRdb's copy has only in-frame clones and leaves some out. The sample includes some 72,000 clones, 75% to 90% of them seen just once. This chain links TRBV24-1 with TRBJ2-2; 10 positions agree with TRBD2. Material: peripheral blood. This clonotype was obtained from a man aged 45-65 years with COVID-19, enrolled during active disease. The chain's CDR3 is CATSDFGAGGPGGELFF. The CDR3 DNA is TGTGCCACCAGTGATTTCGGAGCGGGAGGGCCAGGAGGGGAGCTGTTTTTT.